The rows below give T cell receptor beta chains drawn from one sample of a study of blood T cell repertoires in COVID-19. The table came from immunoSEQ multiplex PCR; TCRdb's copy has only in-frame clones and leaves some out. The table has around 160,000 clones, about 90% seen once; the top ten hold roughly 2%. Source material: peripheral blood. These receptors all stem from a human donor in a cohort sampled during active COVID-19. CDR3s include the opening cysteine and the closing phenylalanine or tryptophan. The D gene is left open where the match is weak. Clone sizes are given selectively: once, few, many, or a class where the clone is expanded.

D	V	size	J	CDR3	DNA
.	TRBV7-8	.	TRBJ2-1	CASSFYQSYNEQFF	TGTGCCAGCAGCTTTTACCAGTCCTACAATGAGCAGTTCTTC
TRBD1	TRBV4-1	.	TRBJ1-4	CASSQDLRDRGKKLFF	TGCGCCAGCAGCCAAGATCTCCGGGACAGGGGTAAAAAACTGTTTTTT
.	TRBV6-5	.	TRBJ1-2	CASSYSGGVYGYTF	TGTGCCAGCAGTTACTCCGGGGGGGTCTATGGCTACACCTTC
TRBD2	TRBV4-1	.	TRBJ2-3	CASAPVGSGGPGTQYF	TGCGCCAGCGCCCCCGTTGGTAGCGGGGGGCCGGGTACGCAGTATTTT
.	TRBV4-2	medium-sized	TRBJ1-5	CASSQDLNQPQHF	TGTGCCAGCAGCCAAGACTTAAATCAGCCCCAGCATTTT
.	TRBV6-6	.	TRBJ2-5	CASSYSGLETQYF	TGTGCCAGCAGTTACTCGGGGCTTGAGACCCAGTACTTC
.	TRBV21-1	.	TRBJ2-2	CASRFGTTGPPVELFF	TGTGCCAGCCGCTTCGGCACGACAGGGCCGCCGGTGGAGCTGTTTTTT
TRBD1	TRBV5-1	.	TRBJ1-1	CASSFGTEDMNTEAFF	TGCGCCAGCAGCTTCGGGACAGAGGACATGAACACTGAAGCTTTCTTT
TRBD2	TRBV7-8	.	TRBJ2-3	CASSQGLAGDWKSTDTQYF	TGTGCCAGCAGCCAAGGACTAGCGGGCGATTGGAAAAGCACAGATACGCAGTATTTT
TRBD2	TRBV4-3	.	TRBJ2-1	CASSPNPTSGRFNEQFF	TGCGCCAGCAGCCCGAACCCGACTAGCGGGAGGTTCAATGAGCAGTTCTTC
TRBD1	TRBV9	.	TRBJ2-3	CASSRGRADTQYF	TGTGCCAGCAGTAGGGGGCGCGCAGATACGCAGTATTTT
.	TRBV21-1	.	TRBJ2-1	CASQRWTSGSRIDEQFF	TGTGCCAGCCAACGCTGGACTAGCGGGAGCAGAATTGATGAGCAGTTCTTC
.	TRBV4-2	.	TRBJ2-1	CASSPSPQGGDNEQFF	TGTGCCAGCAGCCCGTCTCCACAGGGGGGGGACAATGAGCAGTTCTTC